This TCR beta chain was found in a study of control samples from healthy donors and cancer patients. This clone was counted between two and nine times. Generated by immunoSEQ multiplex PCR, the TCRdb table keeps only in-frame clones and is missing some. The sample holds over 100,000 clones, about 93% seen once. The source of this sequence is a middle-aged man in good health. Sequencing was performed on blood.

This CDR3 reads CASSLERSGRSPLHF. The CDR3 region has the DNA TGTGCCAGCAGCTTAGAGCGGTCAGGGAGGTCACCCCTCCACTTT. The V and J genes are TRBV7-6 and TRBJ1-6; maybe TRBD1 (5 bases). Trimming took off 1 base at V and 10 bases at J, with 14 bases between the two ends. The CDR3 runs to 15 residues. In germline, CDR1 is SGHVS, CDR2 FNYEAQ.